Described below is a single T cell receptor (beta chain) sequence and its context. Antigen unknown. Assay used: immunoSEQ multiplex PCR; TCRdb lists only in-frame clones, some missing. The repertoire has over 2,000,000 clones, 93% of them found once; the top ten carry less than 2%. Germline V lookup: CDR1 SEHNR, CDR2 FQNEAQ (reference sequence). Deletions cut 6 bases from V and 2 bases from J, with 18 bases between. The CDR3 sequence is 16 residues long. This entry belongs to a study of shared clonotypes between healthy human individuals. The study's findings and limits: Incompleteness in sorted-subset sequencing, despite large depth, was shown by rarefaction.

The naive CD8 fraction comprised CD45RO-negative cells positively selected for CCR7 and excluded terminally differentiated effector memory CD45RA+ cells. Sequenced input: naive CD8+ T cells from PBMCs. This receptor was obtained from a young man in good health. Some clones in this sample may be carry-over from other donors' samples. The chain employs TRBV7-9 and TRBJ2-3, with D uncertain. CDR3 residues: CASSSGDSSNTDTQYF. In DNA form, the CDR3 reads TGTGCCAGCAGTAGTGGTGACTCCTCAAACACAGATACGCAGTATTTT.